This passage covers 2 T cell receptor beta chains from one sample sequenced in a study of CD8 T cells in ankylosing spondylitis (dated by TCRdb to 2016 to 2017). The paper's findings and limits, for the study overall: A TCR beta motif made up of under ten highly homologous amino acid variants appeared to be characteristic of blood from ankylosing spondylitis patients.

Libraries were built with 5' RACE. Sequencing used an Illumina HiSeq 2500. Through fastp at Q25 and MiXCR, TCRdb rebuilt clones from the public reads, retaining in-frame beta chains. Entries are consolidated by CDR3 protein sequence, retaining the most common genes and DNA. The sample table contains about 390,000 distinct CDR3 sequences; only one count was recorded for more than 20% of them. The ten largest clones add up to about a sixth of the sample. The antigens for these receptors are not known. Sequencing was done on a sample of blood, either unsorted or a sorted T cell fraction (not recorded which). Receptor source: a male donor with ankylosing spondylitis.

CDR3: CASKGLSGRGSGKNIQYF. Here the CDR3 DNA reads TGTGCCAGCAAGGGGCTTAGCGGGAGAGGGTCTGGCAAAAACATTCAGTACTTC. The chain links TRBV2 to TRBJ2-4; 9 nucleotides match TRBD2. Trimming took 7 bases from V and 3 from J; bases not matched to a gene: 16. The CDR3 consists of 18 residues. Germline V gives CDR1 SNHLY, CDR2 FYNNEI.

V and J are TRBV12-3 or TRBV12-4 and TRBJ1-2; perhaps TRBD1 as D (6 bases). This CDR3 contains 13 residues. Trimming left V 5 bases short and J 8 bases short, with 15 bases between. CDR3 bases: TGTGCCAGCAGTCCGACAGGCCGTTTAGGCTACACCTTC. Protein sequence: CASSPTGRLGYTF.